Listed here are 5 T cell receptor beta chains from one sample, sequenced in a study of T cell responses to AZD1222 COVID-19 vaccine. TCRdb's table, derived via immunoSEQ multiplex PCR, lists solely in-frame clones and lacks some. The sample lists tens of thousands of clones, 88% occurring once. Sequencing used peripheral blood, obtained on day 0 of AZD1222 vaccination. These receptors were obtained from an adult in good health.

The V and J genes are TRBV13 and TRBJ1-6; no reliable D call. The germline V and J ends were trimmed by 5 bases and 1 base, with 6 bases remaining between them. The CDR3 spans 14 residues. CDR1 and CDR2 (germline): PRHDT, FYEKMQ (reference sequence). CDR3 region: CASSLSSYNSPLHF. CDR3 bases: TGTGCCAGCAGCCTCAGTTCCTATAATTCACCCCTCCACTTT.

The chain recombines TRBV6-5 with TRBJ1-1; no clear D. Looked up from germline, CDR1 is MNHEY and CDR2 is SVGAGI. The CDR3 is 13 amino acids. Between the trimmed V and J ends, which lost 5 bases and 0 bases, there was a span of 7 bases. CDR3 amino acids: CASSTRLNTEAFF. CDR3 in DNA: TGTGCCAGCAGTACGAGACTGAACACTGAAGCTTTCTTT.

This chain uses TRBV2 with TRBJ1-3; perhaps TRBD1 as D (6 bases). The CDR3 has 12 amino acids. Germline V lookup: CDR1 SNHLY, CDR2 FYNNEI. Trimming left V 6 bases short and J 8 bases short, with 11 bases between. CDR3 region: CASRAGVDTIYF. The CDR3 DNA reads TGTGCCAGCAGGGCAGGGGTAGACACCATATATTTT. The whole variable domain, filled in from reference TRBV2 and TRBJ1-3, reads EPEVTQTPSHQVTQMGQEVILRCVPISNHLYFYWYRQILGQKVEFLVSFYNNEISEKSEIFDDQFSVERPDGSNFTLKIRSTKLEDSAMYFCASRAGVDTIYFGEGSWLTVV.

The chain joins TRBV27 to TRBJ2-7, with D maybe TRBD1 (6 bases). The CDR3 is 13 residues long. V was cut by 4 bases and J by 4 bases, with 11 bases left in between. The germline V gene has CDR1 MNHEY and CDR2 SMNVEV (reference sequence). DNA of the CDR3: TGTGCCAGCAGTTACACAGGGCCTTACGAGCAGTACTTC. Translation: CASSYTGPYEQYF.

V and J are TRBV3-1 (or the pseudogene TRBV3-2) and TRBJ2-1, with unresolved D. This CDR3 spans 13 amino acids. CDR1 LGHDT and CDR2 YNNKEL come from the germline V gene (reference sequence). With 2 bases removed from V and 4 bases from J, the gap between germline ends came to 6 bases. In nucleotides, the CDR3 is TGTGCCAGCAGCCAATGGGATTACAATGAGCAGTTCTTC. This sequence encodes CASSQWDYNEQFF.